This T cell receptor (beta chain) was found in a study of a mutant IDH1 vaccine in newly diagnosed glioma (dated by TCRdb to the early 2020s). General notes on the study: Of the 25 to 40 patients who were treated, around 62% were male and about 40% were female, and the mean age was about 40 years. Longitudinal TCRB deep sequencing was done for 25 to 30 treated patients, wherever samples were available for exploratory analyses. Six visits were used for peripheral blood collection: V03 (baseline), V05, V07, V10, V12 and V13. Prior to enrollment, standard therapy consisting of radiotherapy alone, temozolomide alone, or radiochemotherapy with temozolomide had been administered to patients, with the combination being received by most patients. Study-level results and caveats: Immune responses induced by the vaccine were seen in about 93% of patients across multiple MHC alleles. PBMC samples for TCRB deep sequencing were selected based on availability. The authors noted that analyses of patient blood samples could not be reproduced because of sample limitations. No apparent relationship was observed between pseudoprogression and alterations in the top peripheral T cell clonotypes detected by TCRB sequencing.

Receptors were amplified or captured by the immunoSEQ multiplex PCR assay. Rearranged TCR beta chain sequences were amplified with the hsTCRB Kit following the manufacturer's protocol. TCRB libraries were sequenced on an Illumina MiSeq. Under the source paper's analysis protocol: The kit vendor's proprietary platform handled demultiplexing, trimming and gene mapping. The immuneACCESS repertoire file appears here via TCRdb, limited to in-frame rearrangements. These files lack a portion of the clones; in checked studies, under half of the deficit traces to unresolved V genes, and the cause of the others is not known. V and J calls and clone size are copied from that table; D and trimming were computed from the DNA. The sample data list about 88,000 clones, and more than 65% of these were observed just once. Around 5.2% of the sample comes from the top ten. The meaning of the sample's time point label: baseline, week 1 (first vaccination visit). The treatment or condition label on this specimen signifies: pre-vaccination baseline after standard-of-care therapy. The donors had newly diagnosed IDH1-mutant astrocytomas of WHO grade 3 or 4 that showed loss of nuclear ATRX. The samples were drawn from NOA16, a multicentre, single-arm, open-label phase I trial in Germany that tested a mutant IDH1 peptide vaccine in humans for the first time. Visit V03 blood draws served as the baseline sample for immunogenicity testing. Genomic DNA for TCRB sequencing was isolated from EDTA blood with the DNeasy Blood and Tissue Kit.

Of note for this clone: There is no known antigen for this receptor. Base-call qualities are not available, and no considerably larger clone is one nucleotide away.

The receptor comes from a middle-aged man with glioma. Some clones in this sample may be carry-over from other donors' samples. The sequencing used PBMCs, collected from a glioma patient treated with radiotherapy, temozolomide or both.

Here the CDR3 is given as CASRAGTGNRSPLHF. The bases read TGTGCCAGCAGAGCCGGGACAGGGAACCGTTCACCCCTCCACTTT. The receptor chain draws on TRBV6-6 and TRBJ1-6; the central 9 bases match TRBD1. The CDR3 measures 15 amino acids from cysteine to phenylalanine. Kept here is only the CDR3 DNA, which spans 45 bases and is read in frame from base 1. The germline V end is reduced by 6 bases and the J end by 9 bases; junction bases left unmatched: 9. CDR1 and CDR2, per the germline V gene (reference sequence), are MNHNY and SVGAGI.